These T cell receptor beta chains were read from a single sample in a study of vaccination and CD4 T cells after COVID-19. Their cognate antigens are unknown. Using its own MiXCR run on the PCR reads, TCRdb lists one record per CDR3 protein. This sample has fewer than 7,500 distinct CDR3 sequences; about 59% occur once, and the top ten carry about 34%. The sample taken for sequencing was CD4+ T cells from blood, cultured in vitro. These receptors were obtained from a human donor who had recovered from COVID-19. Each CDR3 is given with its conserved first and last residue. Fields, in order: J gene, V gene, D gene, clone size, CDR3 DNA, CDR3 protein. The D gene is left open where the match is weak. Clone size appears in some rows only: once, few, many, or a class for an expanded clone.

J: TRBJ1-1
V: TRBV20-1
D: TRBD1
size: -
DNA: TGCAGTGCGGCGGACAGGAACAGACTGGGCACTGAAGCTTTCTTT
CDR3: CSAADRNRLGTEAFF

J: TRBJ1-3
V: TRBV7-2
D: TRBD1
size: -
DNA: TGTGCCAGCAGCTTAGGAGGACAGGGGATCACTGGAAACACCATATATTTT
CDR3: CASSLGGQGITGNTIYF

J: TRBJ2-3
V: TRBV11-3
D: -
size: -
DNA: TGTGCCAGCAGCTTAGGAGAGGGACGGCAGTATTTT
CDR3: CASSLGEGRQYF

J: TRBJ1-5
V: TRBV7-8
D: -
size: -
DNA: TGTGCCAGCAGCCCCGGTCGGCGTCGATCGATGGGTCAGCCCCAGCATTTT
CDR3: CASSPGRRRSMGQPQHF

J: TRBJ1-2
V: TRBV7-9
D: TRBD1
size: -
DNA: TGTGCCAGCAGCTTACAAGGGGGCCACGGCTACACCTTC
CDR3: CASSLQGGHGYTF

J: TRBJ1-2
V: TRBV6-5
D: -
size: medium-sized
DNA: TGTGCCAGCAGTTACTCGGTCTTAAACTATGGCTACACCTTC
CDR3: CASSYSVLNYGYTF

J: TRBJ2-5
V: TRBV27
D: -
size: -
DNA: TGTGCCAGCGGGGGGCTAGCTGTCGGGGAGACCCAGTACTTC
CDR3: CASGGLAVGETQYF

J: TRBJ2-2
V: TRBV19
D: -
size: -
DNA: TGTGCCAGTGGGTACCGCACCGGGGAGCTGTTTTTT
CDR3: CASGYRTGELFF

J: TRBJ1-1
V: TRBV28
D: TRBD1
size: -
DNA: TGTGCCAGCAGTGGGGACAGGGACACTGAAGCTTTCTTT
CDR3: CASSGDRDTEAFF

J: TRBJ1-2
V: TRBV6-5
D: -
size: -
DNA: TGTGCCAGCAGTTACTTGGCGGAAACTAACTATGGCTACACCTTC
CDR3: CASSYLAETNYGYTF

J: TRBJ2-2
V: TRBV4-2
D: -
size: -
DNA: TGTGCCAGCAGCCAAGTTGGGCGTCCCGGGGAGCTGTTTTTT
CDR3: CASSQVGRPGELFF

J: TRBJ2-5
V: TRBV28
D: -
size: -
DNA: TGTGCCAGCAGTTTAGGGGGTCCAGAGACCCAGTACTTC
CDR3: CASSLGGPETQYF

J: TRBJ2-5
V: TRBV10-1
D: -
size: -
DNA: TGCGCCAGCAGAACTAGGGGGAGCGGGGAGGAGACCCAGTACTTC
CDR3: CASRTRGSGEETQYF

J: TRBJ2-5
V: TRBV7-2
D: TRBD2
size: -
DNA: TGTGCCAGCAGCTTAGTGCGGGGGATGGGCGAGACCCAGTACTTC
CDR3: CASSLVRGMGETQYF

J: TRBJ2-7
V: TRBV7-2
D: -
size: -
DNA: TGTGCCAGCAGCTTAGTTTCGGCGGGCGCCTCCTACGAGCAGTACTTC
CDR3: CASSLVSAGASYEQYF

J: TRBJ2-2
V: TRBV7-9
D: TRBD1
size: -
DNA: TGTGCCAGCAGCCCCCCAACAGGGGATGGTTTCACCGGGGAGCTGTTTTTT
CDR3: CASSPPTGDGFTGELFF

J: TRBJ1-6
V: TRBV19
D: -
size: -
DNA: TGTGCCAGTAGTATAAGGGGATTGGTTCAGAGCCCCTATAATTCACCCCTCCACTTT
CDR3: CASSIRGLVQSPYNSPLHF

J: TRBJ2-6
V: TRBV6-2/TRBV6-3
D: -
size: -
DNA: TGTGCCAGCAGTTACGCGCTCGGTGGGGCCAACGTCCTGACTTTC
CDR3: CASSYALGGANVLTF

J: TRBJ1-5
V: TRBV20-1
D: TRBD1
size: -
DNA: TGCAGTGCTGGGACAGGGGGCAATCAGCCCCCGCATTTT
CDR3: CSAGTGGNQPPHF

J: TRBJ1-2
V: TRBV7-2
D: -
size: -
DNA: TGTGCCAGCAGGGCCGGGGTTAACTATGGCTACACCTTC
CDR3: CASRAGVNYGYTF

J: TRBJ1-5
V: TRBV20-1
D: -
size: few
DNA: TGCAGTGCGAGAAGGTTAGGTGGCCAGCCCCAGCATTTT
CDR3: CSARRLGGQPQHF

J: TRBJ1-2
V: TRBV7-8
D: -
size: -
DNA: TGTGCCAGCAGCTCCCGGACAACCCAGAACTATGGCTACACCTTC
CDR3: CASSSRTTQNYGYTF

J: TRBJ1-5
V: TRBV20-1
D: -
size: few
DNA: TGCAGTGCTACCGGGGGAGGCAATCAGCCCCAGCATTTT
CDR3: CSATGGGNQPQHF

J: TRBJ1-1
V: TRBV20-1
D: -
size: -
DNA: TGCAGTGCTAGAGGTGGAGGGAAAACTGAAGCTTTCTTT
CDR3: CSARGGGKTEAFF

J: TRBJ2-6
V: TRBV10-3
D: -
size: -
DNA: TGTGCCATCAGTGAGTCCTCGGACATTGGGGCCAACGTCCTGACTTTC
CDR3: CAISESSDIGANVLTF

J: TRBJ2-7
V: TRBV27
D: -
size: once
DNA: TGTGCCAGCAGTTTAGATGTAGGTCAGGGGTACGAGCAGTACTTC
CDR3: CASSLDVGQGYEQYF

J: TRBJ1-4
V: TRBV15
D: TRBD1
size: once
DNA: TGTGCCACCAGCAGAGCAGGGGGGGCTAATGAAAAACTGTTTTTT
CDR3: CATSRAGGANEKLFF

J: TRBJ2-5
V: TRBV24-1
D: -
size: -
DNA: TGTGCCACCAGTGATAACCAGGGGGGGGGAGAGACCCAGTACTTC
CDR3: CATSDNQGGGETQYF

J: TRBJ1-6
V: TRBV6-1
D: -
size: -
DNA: TGTGCCAGCAGTGGGGAAGGCAGGGGAGGGCGCTCAAAGTTCCACTTT
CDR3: CASSGEGRGGRSKFHF

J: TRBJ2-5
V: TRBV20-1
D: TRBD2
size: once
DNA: TGCAGTGCTAGCATTCCGCGCGGGAGCAGGTTGGAGACCCAGTACTTC
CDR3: CSASIPRGSRLETQYF

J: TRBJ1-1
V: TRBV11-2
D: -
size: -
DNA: TGTGCCAGCAGCCCAAGAAGGGGGGACACTGAAGCTTTCTTT
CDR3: CASSPRRGDTEAFF